One sample yielded the 20 T cell receptor beta chains listed below, sequenced in a study of blood T cell repertoires in COVID-19. Here immunoSEQ multiplex PCR was the method, and the copy in TCRdb shows in-frame clones only, minus some. The repertoire holds about 310,000 clones, with roughly 89% as singletons. Sequenced sample: PBMCs or T cells enriched from blood (not recorded which). The receptors stem from a woman aged 30 to 39 who had recovered from COVID-19.

The rearrangement links TRBV27 to TRBJ1-6; D gene ambiguous. CDR1 is MNHEY, CDR2 SMNVEV, per germline (reference sequence). The length of the CDR3 is 15 residues. The V and J ends lost 2 bases and 12 bases respectively, with 17 bases between them. This CDR3 is CASSLVNSPARPLHF. CDR3 in DNA: TGTGCCAGCAGTTTAGTTAACAGTCCGGCAAGACCCCTCCACTTT.

V is TRBV6-6 and J is TRBJ2-5, with D perhaps TRBD2 (5 bases). V gave up 2 bases and J gave up 5 bases, with 12 bases separating them. This CDR3 is built from 14 residues. Germline V gives CDR1 MNHNY, CDR2 SVGAGI (reference sequence). The CDR3, as DNA: TGTGCCAGCAGTTACAGCGGTGAAGGGGAGACCCAGTACTTC. Encoded protein: CASSYSGEGETQYF.

The rearrangement joins TRBV2 to TRBJ2-7, with 7 bases that match TRBD1. CDR1 SNHLY and CDR2 FYNNEI come from the germline V gene. The V gene end was trimmed by 4 bases and the J gene end by 5 bases; junction bases not matched to a gene: 23. The CDR3 has 19 residues. As DNA, the CDR3 is TGTGCCAGCAGTGCCCTCACAGAACCGACAGGGCACGTACCCGACGAGCAGTACTTC. Its protein product is CASSALTEPTGHVPDEQYF.

The chain couples TRBV19 to TRBJ2-7, with D possibly being TRBD1 (5 bases). There are 14 residues in the CDR3. Germline-derived CDR1 and CDR2 are LNHDA and SQIVND (reference sequence). V shed 3 bases and J shed 2 bases, with 11 bases lying between them. This CDR3 is CASSIADSTYEQYF. The CDR3 nucleotides read TGTGCCAGTAGTATTGCTGACAGCACCTACGAGCAGTACTTC.

The rearrangement links TRBV11-2 to TRBJ2-3, with 10 bases matching TRBD2. This CDR3 is built from 17 residues. Germline-derived CDR1 and CDR2 are SGHAT and FQNNGV. V shed 1 base and J 4 bases; nucleotides not matched to a gene: 8. DNA for the CDR3: TGTGCCAGCAGCTTAGCCCCAAGCGGGAGGGCTGCAGATACGCAGTATTTT. Translating it yields CASSLAPSGRAADTQYF.

The chain couples TRBV7-2 to TRBJ1-5; the match to TRBD1 covers 7 bases. The germline gives CDR1 SGHTA, CDR2 FQGNSA. V shed 5 bases, J shed 5 bases, and the junction held 6 bases outside the gene matches. The CDR3 length is 14 residues. The CDR3 bases are TGTGCCAGCAGCCTGGGGACAGCAGATCAGCCCCAGCATTTT. It encodes CASSLGTADQPQHF.

V usage is TRBV29-1 and J usage is TRBJ2-7, with 11 bases matching TRBD2. J was trimmed by 7 bases and V by 4 bases; bases with no gene match: 9. The CDR3 sequence is 14 residues long. The germline gives CDR1 SQVTM, CDR2 ANQGSEA. CDR3 residues: CSVVPGTSGFEQYF. The CDR3 DNA reads as TGCAGCGTTGTCCCAGGGACTAGCGGTTTTGAGCAGTACTTC.

V gene TRBV5-1 combines with J gene TRBJ2-1; D unresolved. The CDR3 covers 13 residues. V dropped 4 bases and J dropped 0 bases, with 5 bases sitting between them. CDR1 and CDR2 (germline): SGHRS, YFSETQ. The CDR3 region is CASSLSSYNEQFF. The CDR3 region has the DNA TGCGCCAGCAGCCTAAGCTCCTACAATGAGCAGTTCTTC.

V gene TRBV11-3 combines with J gene TRBJ2-5; D is unresolved. The CDR3 covers 11 residues. Per germline, CDR1 SGHNT and CDR2 YENEEA. Trimming removed 4 bases from V and 5 bases from J, with 5 bases in between. CDR3 protein: CASSSGETQYF. DNA of the CDR3: TGTGCCAGCAGCTCTGGCGAGACCCAGTACTTC. The full variable domain, its missing parts supplied by reference TRBV11-3 and TRBJ2-5, is EAGVVQSPRYKIIEKKQPVAFWCNPISGHNTLYWYLQNLGQGPELLIRYENEEAVDDSQLPKDRFSAERLKGVDSTLKIQPAELGDSAVYLCASSSGETQYFGPGTRLLVL.

With respect to this clone: Different DNA sequences within this sample yield the same CDR3. The chain has TRBV28 and TRBJ1-2; 7 nucleotides agree with TRBD1. Germline CDR1 and CDR2: MDHEN and SYDVKM. V dropped 5 bases and J dropped 4; count of bases not matched to a gene: 4. The CDR3 totals 13 residues. CDR3 residues: CASSNRGSYGYTF. The DNA of the CDR3 is TGTGCCAGCAGTAACAGGGGATCCTATGGCTACACCTTC.

This clone was detected a few times. The chain employs TRBV5-6 and TRBJ1-3; weak D call: TRBD1 (6 bases). The V and J ends lost 2 bases and 7 bases respectively, with 16 bases between them. The CDR3 sequence is 15 residues long. CDR1 is SGHDT and CDR2 is YYEEEE in the germline V gene. CDR3 sequence: CASSFGQGLVNTIYF. Here the CDR3 DNA reads TGTGCCAGCAGCTTTGGTCAGGGGCTCGTGAACACCATATATTTT. Complete variable domain (other parts from reference TRBV5-6 and TRBJ1-3): DAGVTQSPTHLIKTRGQQVTLRCSPKSGHDTVSWYQQALGQGPQFIFQYYEEEERQRGNFPDRFSGHQFPNYSSELNVNALLLGDSALYLCASSFGQGLVNTIYFGEGSWLTVV.

The chain combines TRBV6-6 with TRBJ2-1; D is possibly TRBD2 (6 bases). Trimming stripped 8 bases from V and 0 bases from J, with 8 bases between. The CDR3 contains 13 residues. Germline V gene sequence: CDR1 MNHNY, CDR2 SVGAGI (reference sequence). For the CDR3, the DNA is TGTGCCAGCCGGGACTTCTCCTACAATGAGCAGTTCTTC. Translation gives CASRDFSYNEQFF.

The chain uses TRBV5-4 and TRBJ2-7; tentatively, D is TRBD2 (6 bases). The germline V gene has CDR1 SGHNT and CDR2 YYREEE (reference sequence). Trimming shortened V by 5 bases and J by 7 bases, and 19 bases separated the two germline ends. CDR3 length: 14 amino acids. The CDR3 spells CASSRDQRAREQYF. CDR3 DNA: TGTGCCAGCAGTCGGGACCAGCGGGCTCGAGAGCAGTACTTC. Looking up the rest from reference TRBV5-4 and TRBJ2-7 gives the full variable domain: ETGVTQSPTHLIKTRGQQVTLRCSSQSGHNTVSWYQQALGQGPQFIFQYYREEENGRGNFPPRFSGLQFPNYSSELNVNALELDDSALYLCASSRDQRAREQYFGPGTRLTVT.

The chain recombines TRBV24-1 with TRBJ2-1; possibly TRBD2 for D (6 bases). The germline V and J ends were trimmed by 0 bases and 15 bases, with 11 bases remaining between them. The CDR3 contains 12 residues. In germline, CDR1 is KGHDR, CDR2 SFDVKD. CDR3 bases: TGTGCCACCAGTGATTTGACGACTAGTTGGTTCTTC. Its translation: CATSDLTTSWFF.

This chain uses TRBV7-2 with TRBJ2-7; 7 bases match TRBD1. The J segment lost 1 base and the V segment lost 3 bases, leaving 6 bases of the junction unmatched. The CDR3 runs to 15 residues. Germline CDR1 SGHTA, CDR2 FQGNSA. CDR3 amino acids: CASSLTGTASYEQYF. The DNA of the CDR3 is TGTGCCAGCAGCTTGACCGGGACAGCGTCCTACGAGCAGTACTTC. Combining the CDR3 with reference TRBV7-2 and TRBJ2-7 gives the whole variable domain GAGVSQSPSNKVTEKGKDVELRCDPISGHTALYWYRQSLGQGLEFLIYFQGNSAPDKSGLPSDRFSAERTGGSVSTLTIQRTQQEDSAVYLCASSLTGTASYEQYFGPGTRLTVT.

This sequence joins TRBV7-2 and TRBJ1-2; D remains unclear. There are 13 residues in the CDR3. Deletions cut 7 bases from V and 2 bases from J, with 11 bases between. From germline, CDR1 is SGHTA and CDR2 FQGNSA. The CDR3 DNA reads as TGTGCCAGCACCCCCCCAGCGAACTATGGCTACACCTTC. Translating gives CASTPPANYGYTF.

The V call is TRBV11-3, the J call TRBJ2-5; TRBD2 is a possible D gene (5 bases). The CDR3 length is 13 residues. Germline CDR1 reads SGHNT; CDR2 reads YENEEA. Trimming shortened V by 3 bases and J by 2 bases, and 7 bases separated the two germline ends. The CDR3 DNA reads as TGTGCCAGCAGCTTCGGACTTCAAGAGACCCAGTACTTC. Residues: CASSFGLQETQYF. Full variable domain (remainder filled in from reference TRBV11-3 and TRBJ2-5): EAGVVQSPRYKIIEKKQPVAFWCNPISGHNTLYWYLQNLGQGPELLIRYENEEAVDDSQLPKDRFSAERLKGVDSTLKIQPAELGDSAVYLCASSFGLQETQYFGPGTRLLVL.

This chain links TRBV2 with TRBJ1-2; no clear D gene. The CDR3 runs 16 residues. The germline V gene has CDR1 SNHLY and CDR2 FYNNEI. Trimming took 0 bases from V and 3 from J, leaving 14 bases between them. The CDR3 sequence is CASSEALFGDDYGYTF. DNA for the CDR3: TGTGCCAGCAGTGAAGCGCTTTTCGGGGATGACTATGGCTACACCTTC. The whole variable domain, remainder taken from reference TRBV2 and TRBJ1-2, is EPEVTQTPSHQVTQMGQEVILRCVPISNHLYFYWYRQILGQKVEFLVSFYNNEISEKSEIFDDQFSVERPDGSNFTLKIRSTKLEDSAMYFCASSEALFGDDYGYTFGSGTRLTVV.

The chain employs TRBV13 and TRBJ1-2; no clear D gene. Germline V gives CDR1 PRHDT, CDR2 FYEKMQ (reference sequence). The CDR3 sequence is 12 residues long. The ends were cut back, 5 bases at V and 5 bases at J, with 9 bases in the middle. CDR3 bases: TGTGCCAGCAGCCTCACGGTTTATGGCTACACCTTC. Protein: CASSLTVYGYTF.

V is TRBV27 and J is TRBJ1-2, with TRBD1 as a possible D gene (6 bases). V lost 0 bases, J lost 3 bases, and 17 bases lay in between. The CDR3 covers 17 residues. CDR1 and CDR2 from the germline V gene are MNHEY and SMNVEV (reference sequence). The CDR3 region is CASSLSMTQGFYYGYTF. The CDR3 coding sequence is TGTGCCAGCAGTTTATCCATGACACAGGGCTTCTACTATGGCTACACCTTC.